Following are 18 T cell receptor beta chains from one sample sequenced in a study of T cell repertoires in cytomegalovirus infection. TCRdb ran MiXCR on the reads and lists one entry per CDR3 protein. The sample contains roughly 230,000 distinct CDR3 sequences, over 15% of which appear only once. What was sequenced was CD8+ T cells from PBMCs. These receptors were taken from a human donor in good health (CMV status not recorded). Some clones in this sample may be carry-over from other donors' samples.

This clonotype was seen ten or more times. The V call is TRBV6-4, the J call TRBJ2-3; 10 bases line up with TRBD2. The ends lost 2 bases at V and 2 bases at J; junction bases unmatched: 4. The CDR3 is made up of 16 amino acids. Germline values: CDR1 MRHNA, CDR2 SNTAGT. The CDR3 region has the DNA TGTGCCAGCAGTGACGGAACTAGCGGGGCCACAGATACGCAGTATTTT. This translates into CASSDGTSGATDTQYF.

This clonotype was recorded at least ten times. The V call is TRBV7-2, the J call TRBJ2-1; 11 nucleotides line up with TRBD2. This CDR3 has 16 amino acids. Germline V CDR1 and CDR2: SGHTA, FQGNSA. Germline trimming cut 4 bases from V and 9 bases from J; bases unmatched to any gene: 11. The CDR3 is CASSYVAGGRYSEQFF. Written as DNA, the CDR3 is TGTGCCAGCAGCTACGTAGCGGGGGGGCGTTACTCTGAGCAGTTCTTC.

V and J are TRBV20-1 and TRBJ2-7, with TRBD2 identical over 7 bases. Losses at the gene ends were 0 bases for V and 2 bases for J; bases not matched to a gene: 10. Per germline, CDR1 DFQATT and CDR2 SNEGSKA (reference sequence). The CDR3 runs 16 residues. The CDR3 sequence: CSARDLAGGGPYEQYF. The CDR3 DNA reads as TGCAGTGCTAGAGATCTTGCCGGCGGGGGTCCCTACGAGCAGTACTTC.

This clonotype showed up just a few times. J is TRBJ2-7 and V is TRBV20-1; 8 bases are shared with TRBD1. The length of the CDR3 is 15 residues. V was clipped by 2 bases and J by 3 bases; unmatched bases: 9. CDR1 and CDR2 from the germline V gene are DFQATT and SNEGSKA (reference sequence). The CDR3 spells CSARPEDRARYEQYF. CDR3 in DNA: TGCAGTGCTAGACCAGAGGACAGGGCCCGCTACGAGCAGTACTTC.

This chain joins TRBV19 and TRBJ1-6, with unresolved D. V lost 6 bases and J 11 bases, leaving 29 bases between the germline ends. CDR1 LNHDA and CDR2 SQIVND come from the germline V gene (reference sequence). The CDR3 length is 18 residues. The CDR3 DNA follows: TGTGCCAGTAGCTCACTCGCGGGCGGCGGGCCGGGAAATACACCCCTCCACTTT. Translation: CASSSLAGGGPGNTPLHF.

This clonotype came up a few times. The chain links TRBV12-3 or TRBV12-4 to TRBJ2-7, with 8 bases aligning to TRBD1. The V segment lost 6 bases and the J segment 12 bases; nucleotides outside the gene matches: 7. This CDR3 has 11 amino acids. The CDR3 nucleotides are TGTGCCAGCAGCCCAGGACAGGGCTTGTACTTC. Translated, it gives CASSPGQGLYF.

This clonotype has ten or more counts. V gene TRBV6-6 combines with J gene TRBJ2-5; 7 bases map to TRBD2. V shed 5 bases and J 5 bases; nucleotides not matched to a gene: 5. CDR1 and CDR2 from the germline V gene are MNHNY and SVGAGI (reference sequence). CDR3 size: 13 residues. CDR3 bases: TGTGCCAGCAGTACCGGGACTACCGAGACCCAGTACTTC. It specifies CASSTGTTETQYF.

This chain joins TRBV19 and TRBJ2-7; 9 nucleotides line up with TRBD1. The CDR3 contains 16 residues. The germline V gene has CDR1 LNHDA and CDR2 SQIVND (reference sequence). J was trimmed by 1 base and V by 4 bases; bases with no gene match: 8. The CDR3 DNA follows: TGTGCCAGTAGTACGGGGGACAGGGCTCCGTCCTACGAGCAGTACTTC. Protein: CASSTGDRAPSYEQYF.

At least ten counts were recorded for this clonotype. The rearrangement uses TRBV7-9 and TRBJ2-7; 8 nucleotides agree with TRBD2. V was pared by 11 bases and J by 2 bases, with 5 bases of the junction left unmatched. Germline-derived CDR1 and CDR2 are SEHNR and FQNEAQ (reference sequence). The CDR3 covers 12 residues. Here the CDR3 reads CASGGRPYEQYF. CDR3 nucleotides: TGTGCCTCGGGAGGGCGACCCTACGAGCAGTACTTC. Using reference TRBV7-9 and TRBJ2-7 for the parts outside the CDR3, the full variable domain is DTGVSQNPRHKITKRGQNVTFRCDPISEHNRLYWYRQTLGQGPEFLTYFQNEAQLEKSRLLSDRFSAERPKGSFSTLEIQRTEQGDSAMYLCASGGRPYEQYFGPGTRLTVT.

This clonotype was seen more than once but under ten times. The chain combines TRBV29-1 with TRBJ1-2, with 7 bases matching TRBD1. Germline CDR1 reads SQVTM; CDR2 reads ANQGSEA. The length of the CDR3 is 13 residues. The trim removed 5 bases at V and 8 bases at J, leaving 11 bases unmatched. The DNA of the CDR3 is TGCAGCGTTAGACAGGGAGGAACGAGCGGCTACACCTTC. This sequence encodes CSVRQGGTSGYTF.

The V gene is TRBV14, the J gene TRBJ2-3; perhaps TRBD2 as D (6 bases). This CDR3 has 14 residues. Trimming took 4 bases from V and 2 from J, leaving 10 bases between them. Per germline, CDR1 SGHDN and CDR2 FVKESK. The CDR3 protein is CASSPRGFTDTQYF. The CDR3 bases are TGTGCCAGCAGCCCGCGGGGTTTCACAGATACGCAGTATTTT. Full variable domain (outside the CDR3, taken from reference TRBV14 and TRBJ2-3): EAGVTQFPSHSVIEKGQTVTLRCDPISGHDNLYWYRRVMGKEIKFLLHFVKESKQDESGMPNNRFLAERTGGTYSTLKVQPAELEDSGVYFCASSPRGFTDTQYFGPGTRLTVL.

This clonotype came up many times. The V and J genes are TRBV14 and TRBJ1-1, with 8 bases lining up with TRBD1. The CDR3 runs to 15 residues. Germline values: CDR1 SGHDN, CDR2 FVKESK. V shed 5 bases and J 0 bases; nucleotides not matched to a gene: 5. CDR3: CASSDRQGLNTEAFF. CDR3 in DNA: TGTGCCAGCAGCGATAGACAGGGGCTGAACACTGAAGCTTTCTTT.

Ten or more counts support this clonotype. The chain links TRBV7-9 to TRBJ1-5; D not certain. The CDR3 totals 17 residues. V was trimmed by 4 bases and J by 2 bases, leaving 18 bases between them. The V gene's germline CDR1 is SEHNR and CDR2 FQNEAQ (reference sequence). CDR3 bases: TGTGCCAGCAGCTACGATCAATTCTCTAGTGGCAATCAGCCCCAGCATTTT. Its protein product is CASSYDQFSSGNQPQHF.

This clonotype appeared a few times. The rearrangement joins TRBV7-6 to TRBJ1-3; a weak D match, TRBD1 (6 bases). The germline V gene encodes CDR1 SGHVS and CDR2 FNYEAQ. This CDR3 contains 16 residues. Trimming took 4 bases from V and 0 from J, leaving 13 bases between them. The CDR3 coding sequence is TGTGCCAGCAGCTACCGCAGGGGATCCTCTGGAAACACCATATATTTT. Translation gives CASSYRRGSSGNTIYF.

The CDR3: CASSLGGGISYGYTF. The CDR3, as DNA: TGTGCCAGCAGCCTTGGGGGCGGCATTTCCTATGGCTACACCTTC. J is TRBJ1-2 and V is TRBV5-4, with a tentative D call TRBD1 (6 bases). There are 15 residues in the CDR3. The V end was cut by 4 bases, the J end by 4 bases, with 17 bases between. Per the germline V gene, CDR1 is SGHNT and CDR2 is YYREEE (reference sequence).

This chain connects TRBV19 to TRBJ2-5, with D possibly TRBD1 on 6 matching bases. Trimming took 3 bases from V and 2 from J, leaving 13 bases between them. The CDR3 consists of 15 residues. CDR1 and CDR2 (germline): LNHDA, SQIVND (reference sequence). This chain's CDR3 is CASSIFGQRQETQYF. For the CDR3, the DNA is TGTGCCAGTAGTATCTTCGGACAGCGTCAAGAGACCCAGTACTTC.

This CDR3 reads CSVEDPRGGEETQYF. The CDR3 bases are TGCAGCGTTGAAGATCCTCGTGGGGGGGAAGAGACCCAGTACTTC. This chain uses TRBV29-1 with TRBJ2-5; 7 nucleotides align to TRBD2. The germline gives CDR1 SQVTM, CDR2 ANQGSEA. The CDR3 runs to 15 residues. Unmatched junction bases numbered 7, after V lost 0 bases and J lost 3 bases.

This clonotype was counted ten times or more. This rearrangement joins TRBV28 to TRBJ2-1; a possible D gene is TRBD1 (6 bases). Germline CDR1 MDHEN, CDR2 SYDVKM. Trimming stripped 5 bases from V and 4 bases from J, with 21 bases between. The CDR3 is 17 residues long. CDR3 coding DNA: TGTGCCAGCAGTCCCAATACAGGGCATCAACGTTACAATGAGCAGTTCTTC. Translation: CASSPNTGHQRYNEQFF.